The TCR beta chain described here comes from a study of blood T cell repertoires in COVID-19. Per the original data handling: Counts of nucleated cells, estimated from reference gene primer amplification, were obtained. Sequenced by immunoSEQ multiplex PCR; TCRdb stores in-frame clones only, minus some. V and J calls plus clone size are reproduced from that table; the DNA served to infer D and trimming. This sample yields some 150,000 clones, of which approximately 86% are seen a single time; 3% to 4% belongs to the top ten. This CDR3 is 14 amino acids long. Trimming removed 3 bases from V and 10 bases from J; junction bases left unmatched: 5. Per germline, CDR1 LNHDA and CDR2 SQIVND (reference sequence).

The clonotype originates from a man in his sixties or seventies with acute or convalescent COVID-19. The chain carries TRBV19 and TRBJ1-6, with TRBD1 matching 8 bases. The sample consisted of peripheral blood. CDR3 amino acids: CASSIGTGDSPLHF. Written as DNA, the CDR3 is TGTGCCAGTAGTATCGGGACAGGTGACTCACCCCTCCACTTT.